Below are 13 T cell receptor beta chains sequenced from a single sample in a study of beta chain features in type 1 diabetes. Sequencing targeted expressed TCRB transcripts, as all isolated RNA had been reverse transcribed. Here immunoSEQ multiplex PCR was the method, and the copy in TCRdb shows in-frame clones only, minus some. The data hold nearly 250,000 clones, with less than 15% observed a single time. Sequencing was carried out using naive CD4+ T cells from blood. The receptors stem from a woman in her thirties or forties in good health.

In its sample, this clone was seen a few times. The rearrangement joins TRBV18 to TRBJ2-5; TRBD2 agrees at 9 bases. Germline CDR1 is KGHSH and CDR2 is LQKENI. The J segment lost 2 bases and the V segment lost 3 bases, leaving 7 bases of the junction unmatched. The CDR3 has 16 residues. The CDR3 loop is CASSPLAGNLQETQYF. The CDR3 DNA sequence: TGTGCCAGCTCACCCCTAGCGGGGAACCTTCAAGAGACCCAGTACTTC.

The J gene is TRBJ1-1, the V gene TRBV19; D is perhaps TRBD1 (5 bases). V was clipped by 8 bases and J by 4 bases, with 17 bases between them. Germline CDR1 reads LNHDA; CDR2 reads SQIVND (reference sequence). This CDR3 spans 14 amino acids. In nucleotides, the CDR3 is TGTGCCAGTCGACGGGGGGTTTCGAGCACTGAAGCTTTCTTT. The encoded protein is CASRRGVSSTEAFF. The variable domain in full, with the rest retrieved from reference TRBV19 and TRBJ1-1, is DGGITQSPKYLFRKEGQNVTLSCEQNLNHDAMYWYRQDPGQGLRLIYYSQIVNDFQKGDIAEGYSVSREKKESFPLTVTSAQKNPTAFYLCASRRGVSSTEAFFGQGTRLTVV.

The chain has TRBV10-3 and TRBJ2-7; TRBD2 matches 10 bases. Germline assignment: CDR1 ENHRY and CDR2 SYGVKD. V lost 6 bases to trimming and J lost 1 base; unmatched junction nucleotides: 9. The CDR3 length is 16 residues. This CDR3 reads CAIRPTSGVRSYEQYF. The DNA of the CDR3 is TGTGCCATCAGGCCTACTAGCGGGGTGAGGTCCTACGAGCAGTACTTC.

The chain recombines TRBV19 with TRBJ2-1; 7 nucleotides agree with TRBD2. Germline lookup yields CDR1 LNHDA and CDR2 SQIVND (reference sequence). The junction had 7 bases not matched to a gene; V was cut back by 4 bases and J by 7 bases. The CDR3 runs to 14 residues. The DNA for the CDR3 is TGTGCCAGTAGTACGGGGGAGGGGTGGAATGAGCAGTTCTTC. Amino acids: CASSTGEGWNEQFF.

In DNA form, the CDR3 reads TGTGCCAGCAGTGGCTCCCGGGCCCGCGGGCAGCCCCAGCATTTT. Its translation: CASSGSRARGQPQHF. The chain joins TRBV2 to TRBJ1-5, with D unresolved. Trimming took off 4 bases at V and 7 bases at J, with 17 bases between the two ends. This CDR3 spans 15 amino acids. Per germline, CDR1 SNHLY and CDR2 FYNNEI.

The DNA of the CDR3 is TGCGCCAGCAGCTCGCGGCCGACTAGCGGGGGATCAGTCGCCAAAAACATTCAGTACTTC. Protein product: CASSSRPTSGGSVAKNIQYF. V usage is TRBV5-1 and J usage is TRBJ2-4; 12 bases agree with TRBD2. V shed 3 bases and J 1 base; nucleotides not matched to a gene: 14. Germline V gene lookup returns CDR1 SGHRS and CDR2 YFSETQ. There are 20 residues in the CDR3.

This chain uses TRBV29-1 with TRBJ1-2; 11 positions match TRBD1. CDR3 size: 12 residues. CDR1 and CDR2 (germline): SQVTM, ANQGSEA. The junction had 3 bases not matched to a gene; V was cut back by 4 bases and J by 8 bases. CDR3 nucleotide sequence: TGCAGCGTTGCGGACAGGGGGCAAGGCTACACCTTC. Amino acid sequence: CSVADRGQGYTF.

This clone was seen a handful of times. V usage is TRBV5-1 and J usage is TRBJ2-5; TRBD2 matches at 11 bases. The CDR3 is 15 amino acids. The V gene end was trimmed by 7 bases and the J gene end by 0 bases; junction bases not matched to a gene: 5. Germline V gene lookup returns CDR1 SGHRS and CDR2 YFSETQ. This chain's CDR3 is CASQVAGGYQETQYF. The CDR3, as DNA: TGCGCCAGCCAGGTAGCGGGGGGGTACCAAGAGACCCAGTACTTC.

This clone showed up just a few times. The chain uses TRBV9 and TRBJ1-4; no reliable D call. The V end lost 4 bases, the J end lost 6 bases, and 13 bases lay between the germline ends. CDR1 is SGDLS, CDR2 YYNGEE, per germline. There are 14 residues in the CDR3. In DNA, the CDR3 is TGTGCCAGCAGCTTCGGAGGCACCGATGAAAAACTGTTTTTT. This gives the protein CASSFGGTDEKLFF.

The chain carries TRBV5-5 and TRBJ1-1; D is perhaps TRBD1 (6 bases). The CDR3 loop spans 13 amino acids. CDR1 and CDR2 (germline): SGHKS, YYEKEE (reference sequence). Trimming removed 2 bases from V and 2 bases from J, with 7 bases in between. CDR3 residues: CASSLQGNTEAFF. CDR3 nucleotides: TGTGCCAGCAGCTTACAGGGCAACACTGAAGCTTTCTTT.

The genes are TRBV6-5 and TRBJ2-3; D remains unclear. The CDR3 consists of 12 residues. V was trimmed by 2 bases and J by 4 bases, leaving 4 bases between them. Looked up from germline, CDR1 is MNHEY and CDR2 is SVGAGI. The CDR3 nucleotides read TGTGCCAGCAGTTACGCAGCAGATACGCAGTATTTT. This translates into CASSYAADTQYF.

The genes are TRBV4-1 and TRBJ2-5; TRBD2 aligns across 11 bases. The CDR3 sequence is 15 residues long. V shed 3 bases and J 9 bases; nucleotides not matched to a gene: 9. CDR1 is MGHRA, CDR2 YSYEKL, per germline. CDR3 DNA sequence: TGCGCCAGCAGCCAGCTAGCGGGGGGTCGGTTGGCCCAGTACTTC. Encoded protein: CASSQLAGGRLAQYF.

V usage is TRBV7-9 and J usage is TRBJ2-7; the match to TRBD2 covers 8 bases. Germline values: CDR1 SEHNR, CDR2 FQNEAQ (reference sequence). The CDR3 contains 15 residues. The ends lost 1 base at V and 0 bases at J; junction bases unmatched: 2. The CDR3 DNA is TGTGCCAGCAGCTTAGTCGCGGGGGGCTCCTACGAGCAGTACTTC. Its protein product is CASSLVAGGSYEQYF.